This TCR beta chain was obtained from a study of cytomegalovirus exposure and HLA in healthy donors. Study-wide points: Subsequent analysis found a tendency for first-cohort TCR clusters to co-occur within the 95 to 150 validation repertoires. As was reported, the classifier diagnosed cytomegalovirus status with high specificity and sensitivity.

Libraries were prepared by immunoSEQ multiplex PCR; TCRdb keeps only in-frame clonotypes and omits some of them. The profile shows about 150,000 clones, more than 70% of them singletons. This CDR3 region has 14 residues. Germline trimming cut 1 base from V and 3 bases from J; bases unmatched to any gene: 3. Germline lookup yields CDR1 SQVTM and CDR2 ANQGSEA. On this clone: Its antigen is not identified.

The genes are TRBV29-1 and TRBJ2-3; 8 bases align to TRBD1. The receptor was isolated from a man aged 18 to 35 in good health and CMV-seronegative. The specimen was PBMCs. CDR3 sequence reads: CSVEGTGWTDTQYF. The CDR3 coding sequence is TGCAGCGTTGAAGGGACAGGGTGGACAGATACGCAGTATTTT.